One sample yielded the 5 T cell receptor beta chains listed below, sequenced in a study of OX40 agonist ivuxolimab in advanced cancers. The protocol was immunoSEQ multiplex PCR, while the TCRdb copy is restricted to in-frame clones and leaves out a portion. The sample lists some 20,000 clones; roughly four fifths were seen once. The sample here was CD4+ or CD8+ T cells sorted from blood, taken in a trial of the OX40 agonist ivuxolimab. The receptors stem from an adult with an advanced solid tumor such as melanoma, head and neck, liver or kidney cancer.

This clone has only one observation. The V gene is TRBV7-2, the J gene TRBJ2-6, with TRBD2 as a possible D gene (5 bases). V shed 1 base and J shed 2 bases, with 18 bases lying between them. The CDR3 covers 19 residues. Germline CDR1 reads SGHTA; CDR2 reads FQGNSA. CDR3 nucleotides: TGTGCCAGCAGCTTAGGCCCCTTGTTCGCGAGGGCTGGGGCCAACGTCCTGACTTTC. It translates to CASSLGPLFARAGANVLTF.

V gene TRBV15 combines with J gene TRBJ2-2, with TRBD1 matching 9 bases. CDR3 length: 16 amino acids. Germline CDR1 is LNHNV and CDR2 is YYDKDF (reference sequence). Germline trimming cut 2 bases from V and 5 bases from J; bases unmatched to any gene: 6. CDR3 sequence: CATSRLGQGRTGELFF. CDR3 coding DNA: TGTGCCACCAGCAGACTGGGACAGGGAAGGACCGGGGAGCTGTTTTTT.

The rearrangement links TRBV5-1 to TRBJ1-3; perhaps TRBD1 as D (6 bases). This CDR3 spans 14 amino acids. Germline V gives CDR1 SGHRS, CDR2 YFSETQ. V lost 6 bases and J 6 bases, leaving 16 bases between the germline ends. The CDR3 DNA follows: TGCGCCAGCAAAGGGGCAGGGGCGGAAAACACCATATATTTT. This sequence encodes CASKGAGAENTIYF.

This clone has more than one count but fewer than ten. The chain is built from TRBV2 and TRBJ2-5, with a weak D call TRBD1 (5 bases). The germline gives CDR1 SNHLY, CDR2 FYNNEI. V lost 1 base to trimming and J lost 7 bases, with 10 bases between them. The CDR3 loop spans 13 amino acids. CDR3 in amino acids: CASSEEGGATQYF. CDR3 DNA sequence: TGTGCCAGCAGTGAAGAGGGTGGGGCGACCCAGTACTTC.

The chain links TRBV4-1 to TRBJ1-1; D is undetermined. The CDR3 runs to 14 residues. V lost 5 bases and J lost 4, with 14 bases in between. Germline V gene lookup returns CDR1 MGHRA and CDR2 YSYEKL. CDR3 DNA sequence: TGCGCCAGCAGCATGACCCCGTGGAGCACTGAAGCTTTCTTT. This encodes CASSMTPWSTEAFF.